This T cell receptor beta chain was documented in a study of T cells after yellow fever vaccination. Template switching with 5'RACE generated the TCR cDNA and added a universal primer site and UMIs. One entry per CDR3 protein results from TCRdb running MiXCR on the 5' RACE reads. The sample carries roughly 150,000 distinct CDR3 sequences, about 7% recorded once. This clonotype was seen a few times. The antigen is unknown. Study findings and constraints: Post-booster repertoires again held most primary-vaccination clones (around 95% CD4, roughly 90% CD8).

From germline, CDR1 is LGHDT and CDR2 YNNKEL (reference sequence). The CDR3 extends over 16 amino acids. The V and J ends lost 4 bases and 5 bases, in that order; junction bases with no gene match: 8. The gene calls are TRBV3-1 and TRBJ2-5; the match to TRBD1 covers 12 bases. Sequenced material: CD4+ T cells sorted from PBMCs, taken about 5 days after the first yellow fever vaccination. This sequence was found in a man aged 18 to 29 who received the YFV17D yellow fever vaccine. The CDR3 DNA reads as TGTGCCAGCAGCCCAAAGGGGGGACAGGGGGCCGAGACCCAGTACTTC. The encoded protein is CASSPKGGQGAETQYF.